This TCR beta chain was sequenced for a study of beta chain features in type 1 diabetes. Broader study findings: PCR might preferentially amplify shorter templates, equally in patients and controls. The study found moderately but significantly shorter TCRB CDR3s in all four CD4+ subsets of Type 1 diabetes patients.

Expressed TCRB transcripts were sequenced after all isolated RNA was converted to cDNA. Clones were sequenced by immunoSEQ multiplex PCR, and TCRdb holds only the in-frame ones, with some missing. The sample consists of more than 300,000 clones, roughly 8.8% of them appearing once. Per germline, CDR1 SGHTA and CDR2 FQGNSA. The CDR3 loop spans 14 amino acids. V was cut by 3 bases and J by 0 bases, with 8 bases left in between. About this clone itself: The target antigen is unknown. Different DNA sequences within this sample yield the same CDR3.

The rearrangement joins TRBV7-2 to TRBJ2-5; D is ambiguous. The specimen was central memory CD4+ T cells from blood. The TCR comes from a man aged 30 to 45 with type 1 diabetes. The CDR3 sequence: CASSLGAYQETQYF. The CDR3 nucleotides are TGTGCCAGCAGCTTGGGCGCTTACCAAGAGACCCAGTACTTC.